The 4 T cell receptor beta chains below all came from one sample that was sequenced in a study of identical twins. TCRdb processed the 5' RACE reads anew with MiXCR; each CDR3 protein has one entry. The table lists fewer than 650,000 distinct CDR3 sequences, 9.5% to 10% of them singletons, with 2.5% to 3% in the top ten. These same records also appear under a second study, on yellow fever vaccine responses in identical twins.

Material for sequencing was PBMCs. Receptor source: a young woman in good health.

This clonotype was recorded many times. The V gene is TRBV7-9, the J gene TRBJ1-6, with no clear D. CDR1 and CDR2 (germline): SEHNR, FQNEAQ (reference sequence). There are 14 residues in the CDR3. V was cut by 5 bases and J by 5 bases, with 10 bases left in between. CDR3 in DNA: TGTGCCAGCAGCCCCGTGGCCGATAATTCACCCCTCCACTTT. It codes for CASSPVADNSPLHF.

In this sample, this clonotype turned up a few times. V gene TRBV12-3 or TRBV12-4 combines with J gene TRBJ2-5; TRBD2 matches 8 bases. Trimming took 1 base from V and 2 from J; bases not matched to a gene: 6. CDR3 size: 16 residues. The CDR3 DNA sequence: TGTGCCAGCAGTTTAGGTTACGGGAGGGGGCAAGAGACCCAGTACTTC. It translates to CASSLGYGRGQETQYF.

This clonotype was recorded a few times. The CDR3 DNA reads as TGTGCCAGCAGGGGCATAGGGAAATTGGACGGCTACACCTTC. It codes for CASRGIGKLDGYTF. V usage is TRBV25-1 and J usage is TRBJ1-2; no clear D gene. V lost 6 bases, J lost 8 bases, and 19 bases lay in between. Germline V gene lookup returns CDR1 MGHDK and CDR2 SYGVNS. CDR3 length: 14 residues.

The rearrangement links TRBV12-3 or TRBV12-4 to TRBJ2-1; D is uncertain. The V gene lost 3 bases and the J gene lost 10 bases, with 7 bases spanning the gap. There are 11 residues in the CDR3. Here the CDR3 reads CASSFGLEQFF. The CDR3 DNA sequence: TGTGCCAGCAGTTTTGGTCTGGAGCAGTTCTTC.